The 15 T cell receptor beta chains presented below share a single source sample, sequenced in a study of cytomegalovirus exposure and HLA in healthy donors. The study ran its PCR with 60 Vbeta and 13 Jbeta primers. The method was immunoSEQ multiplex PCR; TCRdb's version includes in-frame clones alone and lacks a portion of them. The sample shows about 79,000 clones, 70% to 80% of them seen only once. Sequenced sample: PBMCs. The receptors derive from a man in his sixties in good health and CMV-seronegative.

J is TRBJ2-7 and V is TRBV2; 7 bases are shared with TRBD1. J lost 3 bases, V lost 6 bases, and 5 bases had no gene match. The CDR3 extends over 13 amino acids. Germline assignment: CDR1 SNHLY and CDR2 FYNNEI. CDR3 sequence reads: CASRSRDSYEQYF. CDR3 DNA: TGTGCCAGCAGGTCCCGGGACAGCTACGAGCAGTACTTC. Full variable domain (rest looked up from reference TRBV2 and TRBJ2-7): EPEVTQTPSHQVTQMGQEVILRCVPISNHLYFYWYRQILGQKVEFLVSFYNNEISEKSEIFDDQFSVERPDGSNFTLKIRSTKLEDSAMYFCASRSRDSYEQYFGPGTRLTVT.

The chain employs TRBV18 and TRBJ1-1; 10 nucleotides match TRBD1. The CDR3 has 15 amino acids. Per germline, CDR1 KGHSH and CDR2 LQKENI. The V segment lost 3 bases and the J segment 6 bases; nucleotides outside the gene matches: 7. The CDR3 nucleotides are TGTGCCAGCTCACCGTTGGACAGGGGGAGGGCTGAAGCTTTCTTT. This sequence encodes CASSPLDRGRAEAFF.

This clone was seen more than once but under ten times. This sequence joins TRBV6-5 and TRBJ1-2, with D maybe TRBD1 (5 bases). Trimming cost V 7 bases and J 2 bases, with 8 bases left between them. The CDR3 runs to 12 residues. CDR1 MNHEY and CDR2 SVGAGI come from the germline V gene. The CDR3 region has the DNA TGTGCCAGCAAAACAGGCAACTATGGCTACACCTTC. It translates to CASKTGNYGYTF.

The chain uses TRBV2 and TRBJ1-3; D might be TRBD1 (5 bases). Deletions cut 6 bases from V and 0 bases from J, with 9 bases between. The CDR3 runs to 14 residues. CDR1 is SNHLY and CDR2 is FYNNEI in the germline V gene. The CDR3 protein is CASRLQASGNTIYF. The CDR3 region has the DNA TGTGCCAGCAGGTTACAGGCCTCTGGAAACACCATATATTTT.

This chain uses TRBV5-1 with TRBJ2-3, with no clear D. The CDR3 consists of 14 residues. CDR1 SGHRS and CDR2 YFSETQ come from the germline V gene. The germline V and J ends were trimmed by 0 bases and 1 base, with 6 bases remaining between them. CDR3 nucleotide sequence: TGCGCCAGCAGCTTGGCCTTAGGCACAGATACGCAGTATTTT. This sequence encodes CASSLALGTDTQYF. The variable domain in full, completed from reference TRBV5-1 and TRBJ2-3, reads KAGVTQTPRYLIKTRGQQVTLSCSPISGHRSVSWYQQTPGQGLQFLFEYFSETQRNKGNFPGRFSGRQFSNSRSEMNVSTLELGDSALYLCASSLALGTDTQYFGPGTRLTVL.

Here the CDR3 reads CASSEVLQGFETQYF. DNA of the CDR3: TGTGCCAGCAGTGAAGTTCTACAGGGTTTCGAGACCCAGTACTTC. The gene calls are TRBV2 and TRBJ2-5; D might be TRBD1 (6 bases). Germline lookup yields CDR1 SNHLY and CDR2 FYNNEI. Trimming left V 1 base short and J 5 bases short, with 14 bases between. The CDR3 has 15 residues.

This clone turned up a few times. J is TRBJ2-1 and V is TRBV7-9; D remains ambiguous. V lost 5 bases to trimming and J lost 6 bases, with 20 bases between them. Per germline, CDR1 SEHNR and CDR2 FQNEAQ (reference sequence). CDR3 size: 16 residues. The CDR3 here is CASSPAWANGPNEQFF. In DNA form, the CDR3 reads TGTGCCAGCAGCCCCGCATGGGCGAATGGGCCCAATGAGCAGTTCTTC.

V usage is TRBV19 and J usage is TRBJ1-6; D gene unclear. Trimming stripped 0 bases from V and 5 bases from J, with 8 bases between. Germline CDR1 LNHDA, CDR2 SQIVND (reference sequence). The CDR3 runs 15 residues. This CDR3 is CASSIDGLNNSPLHF. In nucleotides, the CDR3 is TGTGCCAGTAGTATAGATGGACTGAATAATTCACCCCTCCACTTT.

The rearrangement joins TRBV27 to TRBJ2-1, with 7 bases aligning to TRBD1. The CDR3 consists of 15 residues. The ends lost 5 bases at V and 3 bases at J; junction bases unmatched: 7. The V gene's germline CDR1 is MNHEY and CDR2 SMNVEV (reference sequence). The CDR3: CASSLRDSIYNEQFF. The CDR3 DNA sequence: TGTGCCAGCAGTCTCCGGGACAGCATCTACAATGAGCAGTTCTTC.

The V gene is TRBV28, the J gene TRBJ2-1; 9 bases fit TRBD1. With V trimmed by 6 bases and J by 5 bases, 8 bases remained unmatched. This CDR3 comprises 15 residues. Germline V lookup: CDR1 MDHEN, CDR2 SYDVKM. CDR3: CASSLWTGEHNEQFF. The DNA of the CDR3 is TGTGCCAGCAGCCTATGGACAGGGGAACACAATGAGCAGTTCTTC.

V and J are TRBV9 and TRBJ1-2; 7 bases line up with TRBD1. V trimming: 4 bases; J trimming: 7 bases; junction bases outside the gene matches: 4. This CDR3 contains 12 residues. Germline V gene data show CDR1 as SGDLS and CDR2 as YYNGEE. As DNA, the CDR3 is TGTGCCAGCAGCCTCTCAGGGGGTGGCTACACCTTC. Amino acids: CASSLSGGGYTF.

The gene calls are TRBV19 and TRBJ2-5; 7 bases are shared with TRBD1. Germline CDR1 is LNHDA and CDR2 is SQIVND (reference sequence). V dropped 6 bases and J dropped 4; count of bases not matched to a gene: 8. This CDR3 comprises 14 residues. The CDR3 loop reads CASSPIQGPETQYF. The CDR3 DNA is TGTGCCAGTAGCCCAATACAGGGGCCAGAGACCCAGTACTTC.

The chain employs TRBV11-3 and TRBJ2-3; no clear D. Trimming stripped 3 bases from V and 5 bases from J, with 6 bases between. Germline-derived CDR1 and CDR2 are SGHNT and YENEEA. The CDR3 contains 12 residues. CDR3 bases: TGTGCCAGCAGCTTGTCCAGAGATACGCAGTATTTT. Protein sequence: CASSLSRDTQYF.

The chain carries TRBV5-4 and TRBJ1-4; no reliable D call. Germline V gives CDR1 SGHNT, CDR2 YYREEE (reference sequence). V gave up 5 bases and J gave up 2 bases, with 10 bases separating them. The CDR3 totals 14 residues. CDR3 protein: CASSFGQTNEKLFF. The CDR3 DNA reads TGTGCCAGCAGTTTTGGGCAGACTAATGAAAAACTGTTTTTT.

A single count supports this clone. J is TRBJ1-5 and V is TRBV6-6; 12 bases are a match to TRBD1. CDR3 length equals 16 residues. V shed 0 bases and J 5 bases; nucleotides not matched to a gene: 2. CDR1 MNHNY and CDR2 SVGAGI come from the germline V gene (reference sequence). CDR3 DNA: TGTGCCAGCAGTTACTCGGGACAGGGGGCCCATCAGCCCCAGCATTTT. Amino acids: CASSYSGQGAHQPQHF.